This T cell receptor beta chain was recovered during a study of technical replicates of blood from several donors. Libraries were prepared by immunoSEQ multiplex PCR; TCRdb keeps only in-frame clonotypes and omits some of them. The table shows 56,000 or so clones, with roughly 93% occurring only once. This clone was seen a handful of times. The specimen was PBMCs. The sequence was obtained from a human donor in good health. Some clones in this sample may be carry-over from other donors' samples.

The CDR3 DNA sequence: TGTGCCAGCAGCTTAGCTACCGGGAACACTGAAGCTTTCTTT. Amino acids: CASSLATGNTEAFF. V is TRBV7-2 and J is TRBJ1-1, with no clear D. Germline values: CDR1 SGHTA, CDR2 FQGNSA. Between the trimmed V and J ends, which lost 0 bases and 1 base, there was a span of 6 bases. The CDR3 is 14 residues long.